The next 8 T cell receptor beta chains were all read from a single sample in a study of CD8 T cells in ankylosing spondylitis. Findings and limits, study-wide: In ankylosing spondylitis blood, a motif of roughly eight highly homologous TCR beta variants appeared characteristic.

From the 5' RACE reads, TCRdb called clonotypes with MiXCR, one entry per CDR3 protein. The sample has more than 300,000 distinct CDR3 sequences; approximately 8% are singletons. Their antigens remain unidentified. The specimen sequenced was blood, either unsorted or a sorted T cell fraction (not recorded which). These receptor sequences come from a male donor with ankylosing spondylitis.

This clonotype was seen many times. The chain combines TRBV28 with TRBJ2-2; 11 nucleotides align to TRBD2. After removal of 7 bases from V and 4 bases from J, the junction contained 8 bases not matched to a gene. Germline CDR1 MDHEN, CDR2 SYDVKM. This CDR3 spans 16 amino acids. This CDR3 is CASKIAGGPGTGELFF. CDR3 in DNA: TGTGCCAGCAAAATAGCGGGAGGGCCGGGCACCGGGGAGCTGTTTTTT.

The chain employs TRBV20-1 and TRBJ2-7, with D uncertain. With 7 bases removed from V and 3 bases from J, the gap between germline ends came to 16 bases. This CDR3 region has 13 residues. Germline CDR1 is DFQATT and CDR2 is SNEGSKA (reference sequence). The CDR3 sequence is CSVTGEDRYEQYF. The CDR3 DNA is TGCAGTGTAACGGGCGAGGATCGCTACGAGCAGTACTTC.

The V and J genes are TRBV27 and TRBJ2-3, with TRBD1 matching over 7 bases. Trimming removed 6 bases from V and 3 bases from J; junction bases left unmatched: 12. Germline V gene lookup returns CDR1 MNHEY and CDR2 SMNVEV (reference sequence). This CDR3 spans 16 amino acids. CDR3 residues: CASRGTDFGGTDTQYF. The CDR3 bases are TGTGCCAGCAGAGGGACAGATTTTGGGGGTACAGATACGCAGTATTTT.

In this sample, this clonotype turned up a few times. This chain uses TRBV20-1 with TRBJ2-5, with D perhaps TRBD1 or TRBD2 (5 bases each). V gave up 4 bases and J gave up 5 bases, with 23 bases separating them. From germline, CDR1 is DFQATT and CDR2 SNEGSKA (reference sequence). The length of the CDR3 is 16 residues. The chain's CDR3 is CSATLPRDPREETQYF. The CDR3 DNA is TGCAGTGCTACCCTACCCCGGGACCCCCGCGAGGAGACCCAGTACTTC.

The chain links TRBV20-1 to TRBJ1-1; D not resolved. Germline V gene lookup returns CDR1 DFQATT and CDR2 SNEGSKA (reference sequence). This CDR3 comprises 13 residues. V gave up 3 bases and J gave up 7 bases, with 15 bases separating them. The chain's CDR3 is CSASWVQNGEAFF. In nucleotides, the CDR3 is TGCAGTGCTAGTTGGGTGCAGAACGGTGAAGCTTTCTTT.

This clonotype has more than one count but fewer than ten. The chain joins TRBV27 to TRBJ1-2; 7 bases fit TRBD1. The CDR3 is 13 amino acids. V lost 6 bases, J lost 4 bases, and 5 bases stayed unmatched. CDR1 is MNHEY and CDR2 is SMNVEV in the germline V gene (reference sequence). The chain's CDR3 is CASRSGTAYGYTF. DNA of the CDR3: TGTGCCAGCAGATCCGGGACAGCCTATGGCTACACCTTC.

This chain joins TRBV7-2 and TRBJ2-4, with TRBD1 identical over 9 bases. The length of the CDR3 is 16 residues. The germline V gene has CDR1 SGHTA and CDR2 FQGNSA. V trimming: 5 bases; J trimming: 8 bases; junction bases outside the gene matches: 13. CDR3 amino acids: CASSPRGGQGLHIQYF. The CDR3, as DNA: TGTGCCAGCAGCCCAAGAGGGGGACAGGGTTTGCACATTCAGTACTTC.

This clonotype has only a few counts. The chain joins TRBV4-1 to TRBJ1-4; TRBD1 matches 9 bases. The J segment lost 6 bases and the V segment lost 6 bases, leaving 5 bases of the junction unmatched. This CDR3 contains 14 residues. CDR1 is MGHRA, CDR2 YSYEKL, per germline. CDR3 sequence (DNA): TGCGCCAGCAGAACCGGGACAGGGCATGAAAAACTGTTTTTT. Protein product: CASRTGTGHEKLFF.